This entry lists 26 T cell receptor beta chains sequenced from one sample in a study of blood T cell repertoires in COVID-19. Sequencing was performed with immunoSEQ multiplex PCR; in TCRdb, only in-frame clones are kept and a portion is missing. The sample has just over 95,000 clones, about nine tenths seen once; the top ten hold about 1.7%. Sequencing was carried out using peripheral blood. The receptors derive from a man aged 55-75 years with acute or convalescent COVID-19.

The chain employs TRBV7-2 and TRBJ2-3; 8 positions agree with TRBD1. The V segment lost 4 bases and the J segment 2 bases; nucleotides outside the gene matches: 5. The CDR3 loop spans 15 amino acids. Germline CDR1 and CDR2: SGHTA and FQGNSA. The CDR3 loop is CASSWGQVNTDTQYF. The CDR3 bases are TGTGCCAGCAGCTGGGGACAGGTGAACACAGATACGCAGTATTTT.

The chain couples TRBV11-3 to TRBJ1-1, with D perhaps matching TRBD1 (5 bases). This CDR3 comprises 15 residues. CDR1 and CDR2 (germline): SGHNT, YENEEA. V shed 5 bases and J shed 8 bases, with 21 bases lying between them. In nucleotides, the CDR3 is TGTGCCAGCAGCCCTGGGGGGGGACTTTCCCCGGAAGCTTTCTTT. Its translation is CASSPGGGLSPEAFF.

The rearrangement joins TRBV15 to TRBJ1-2; 7 nucleotides agree with TRBD1. The CDR3 covers 15 residues. J lost 4 bases, V lost 3 bases, and 8 bases had no gene match. The germline CDR1 and CDR2 sequences are LNHNV and YYDKDF (reference sequence). This chain's CDR3 is CATSRPGQNFYGYTF. CDR3 bases: TGTGCCACCAGCAGGCCGGGACAGAATTTCTATGGCTACACCTTC.

This chain uses TRBV4-2 with TRBJ1-1; TRBD1 might be the D (5 bases). The ends were cut back, 4 bases at V and 0 bases at J, with 12 bases in the middle. Germline V gene sequence: CDR1 LGHNA, CDR2 YNFKEQ. The CDR3 runs to 15 residues. The CDR3 loop reads CASSRAGLMNTEAFF. The DNA for the CDR3 is TGTGCCAGCAGCCGAGCAGGGCTTATGAACACTGAAGCTTTCTTT.

J is TRBJ1-3 and V is TRBV5-1; TRBD1 is a possible D gene (5 bases). The CDR3 contains 15 residues. Germline CDR1 SGHRS, CDR2 YFSETQ. The ends were cut back, 4 bases at V and 0 bases at J, with 11 bases in the middle. The CDR3 sequence: CASSTGVASGNTIYF. The CDR3 DNA follows: TGCGCCAGCAGCACAGGAGTGGCCTCTGGAAACACCATATATTTT.

This clone was detected only once. V is TRBV6-5 and J is TRBJ2-2, with 8 bases fitting TRBD2. V was clipped by 7 bases and J by 2 bases; unmatched bases: 6. Germline values: CDR1 MNHEY, CDR2 SVGAGI. The CDR3 length is 15 residues. The CDR3, as DNA: TGTGCCAGCAAAAGAGCGGGGGTCAACACCGGGGAGCTGTTTTTT. It is translated as CASKRAGVNTGELFF.

The chain recombines TRBV19 with TRBJ2-3; 9 bases agree with TRBD2. The V gene end was trimmed by 4 bases and the J gene end by 4 bases; junction bases not matched to a gene: 6. Germline loops: CDR1 LNHDA, CDR2 SQIVND (reference sequence). The CDR3 has 15 amino acids. The DNA of the CDR3 is TGTGCCAGTAGTAAAGCGGGGGGCGGGGCAGATACGCAGTATTTT. Protein product: CASSKAGGGADTQYF. The whole variable domain, remainder taken from reference TRBV19 and TRBJ2-3, is DGGITQSPKYLFRKEGQNVTLSCEQNLNHDAMYWYRQDPGQGLRLIYYSQIVNDFQKGDIAEGYSVSREKKESFPLTVTSAQKNPTAFYLCASSKAGGGADTQYFGPGTRLTVL.

The chain is built from TRBV7-2 and TRBJ1-1; maybe TRBD1 (6 bases). Trimming left V 4 bases short and J 0 bases short, with 15 bases between. CDR1 and CDR2 (germline): SGHTA, FQGNSA. This CDR3 region has 16 residues. DNA for the CDR3: TGTGCCAGCAGCTCGGACAGCTTTAAAATGAACACTGAAGCTTTCTTT. Protein product: CASSSDSFKMNTEAFF.

This chain links TRBV7-9 with TRBJ1-1; perhaps TRBD1 as D (5 bases). The CDR3 runs to 14 residues. V was cut by 4 bases and J by 1 base, with 10 bases left in between. In germline, CDR1 is SEHNR, CDR2 FQNEAQ (reference sequence). CDR3 protein: CASSYVRENTEAFF. The CDR3 nucleotides read TGTGCCAGCAGCTACGTCAGGGAGAACACTGAAGCTTTCTTT. The full variable domain, completed using reference TRBV7-9 and TRBJ1-1, is DTGVSQNPRHKITKRGQNVTFRCDPISEHNRLYWYRQTLGQGPEFLTYFQNEAQLEKSRLLSDRFSAERPKGSFSTLEIQRTEQGDSAMYLCASSYVRENTEAFFGQGTRLTVV.

This chain joins TRBV19 and TRBJ1-2; 8 bases align to TRBD1. Germline CDR1 LNHDA, CDR2 SQIVND (reference sequence). V shed 7 bases, J shed 8 bases, and the junction held 9 bases outside the gene matches. The CDR3 totals 13 residues. CDR3 region: CASTQDRAGGYTF. CDR3 nucleotide sequence: TGTGCCAGTACCCAGGACAGGGCGGGCGGCTACACCTTC.

The chain carries TRBV4-1 and TRBJ2-7; a weak D match, TRBD2 (6 bases). The germline V and J ends were trimmed by 0 bases and 2 bases, with 11 bases remaining between them. Germline values: CDR1 MGHRA, CDR2 YSYEKL. The CDR3 extends over 15 amino acids. The CDR3 reads CASSQDRDSTYEQYF. In DNA form, the CDR3 reads TGCGCCAGCAGCCAAGATCGGGACTCTACCTACGAGCAGTACTTC.

J is TRBJ2-7 and V is TRBV4-2; D gene uncertain. Trimming removed 0 bases at V and 4 bases at J, with 4 bases between. The CDR3 runs 12 residues. Germline V gene lookup returns CDR1 LGHNA and CDR2 YNFKEQ. CDR3 sequence reads: CASSQDRYEQYF. CDR3 nucleotides: TGTGCCAGCAGCCAAGACCGGTACGAGCAGTACTTC.

This clone came up a few times. The V and J genes are TRBV29-1 and TRBJ2-1; TRBD2 agrees at 9 bases. Trimming took 3 bases from V and 10 from J; bases not matched to a gene: 10. This CDR3 has 14 amino acids. CDR1 is SQVTM and CDR2 is ANQGSEA in the germline V gene. This CDR3 is CSVDGSGGLREQFF. CDR3 DNA: TGCAGCGTTGATGGTAGCGGGGGCCTCAGGGAGCAGTTCTTC.

The chain combines TRBV4-2 with TRBJ2-3, with TRBD1 matching 12 bases. This CDR3 region has 15 residues. After removal of 2 bases from V and 6 bases from J, the junction contained 3 bases not matched to a gene. CDR1 is LGHNA and CDR2 is YNFKEQ in the germline V gene. This CDR3 reads CASSQPGTGGDTQYF. In DNA form, the CDR3 reads TGTGCCAGCAGCCAACCCGGGACAGGGGGCGATACGCAGTATTTT.

V gene TRBV9 combines with J gene TRBJ1-5; no clear D gene. The CDR3 is made up of 14 amino acids. The V end lost 5 bases, the J end lost 7 bases, and 16 bases lay between the germline ends. Germline V gene lookup returns CDR1 SGDLS and CDR2 YYNGEE. DNA for the CDR3: TGTGCCAGCAGTTTAGACTCGACCCCGCAGCCCCAGCATTTT. Protein: CASSLDSTPQPQHF.

The V gene is TRBV30, the J gene TRBJ1-5; TRBD1 aligns across 9 bases. J gave up 0 bases and V 2 bases, and 14 bases lay outside the gene matches. The CDR3 has 19 amino acids. The germline V gene encodes CDR1 GTSNPN and CDR2 SVGIG (reference sequence). The DNA of the CDR3 is TGTGCCTGGAGTACACAGGGGGCGTCGGCTTTGATTAGCAATCAGCCCCAGCATTTT. It is translated as CAWSTQGASALISNQPQHF.

This chain joins TRBV3-1 (or the pseudogene TRBV3-2) and TRBJ1-5; D uncertain. CDR3 length equals 15 residues. With 1 base removed from V and 1 base from J, the gap between germline ends came to 8 bases. Germline CDR1 LGHDT, CDR2 YNNKEL (reference sequence). The CDR3 nucleotides read TGTGCCAGCAGCCAAGGAGAGTTAAGCAATCAGCCCCAGCATTTT. Amino acids: CASSQGELSNQPQHF.

This clone has only a few counts. This chain joins TRBV7-2 and TRBJ1-2, with 8 bases aligning to TRBD1. The CDR3 is 17 residues long. CDR1 SGHTA and CDR2 FQGNSA come from the germline V gene. V lost 1 base to trimming and J lost 4 bases; unmatched junction nucleotides: 11. The CDR3 DNA sequence: TGTGCCAGCAGCTTAGTAGGGACAGGCTCCTTCACCTATGGCTACACCTTC. Translating it yields CASSLVGTGSFTYGYTF.

This rearrangement joins TRBV6-5 to TRBJ1-4; no firm D call. V lost 2 bases and J lost 5, with 9 bases in between. This CDR3 is built from 14 residues. Germline V gives CDR1 MNHEY, CDR2 SVGAGI. The CDR3 bases are TGTGCCAGCAGTTACGGGCAGTCCAATGAAAAACTGTTTTTT. Its protein product is CASSYGQSNEKLFF.

This chain uses TRBV5-1 with TRBJ1-6; 7 bases are shared with TRBD1. There are 16 residues in the CDR3. V lost 0 bases, J lost 9 bases, and 9 bases stayed unmatched. Germline V gene data show CDR1 as SGHRS and CDR2 as YFSETQ. CDR3 sequence (DNA): TGCGCCAGCAGCTTGGATCCCCAGGGGGTCCCTTCACCCCTCCACTTT. Residues: CASSLDPQGVPSPLHF.

CDR3 sequence: CASSLTLAGGPNEQFF. The CDR3 region has the DNA TGCGCCAGCAGCCTGACACTAGCGGGGGGGCCCAATGAGCAGTTCTTC. The chain joins TRBV5-1 to TRBJ2-1; 13 nucleotides agree with TRBD2. Germline V gene sequence: CDR1 SGHRS, CDR2 YFSETQ. The CDR3 covers 16 residues. Trimming cost V 4 bases and J 6 bases; bases outside gene matches: 7.

The rearrangement joins TRBV6-5 to TRBJ1-2, with TRBD1 identical over 7 bases. Germline CDR1 reads MNHEY; CDR2 reads SVGAGI. This CDR3 contains 16 residues. Trimming removed 0 bases from V and 0 bases from J; junction bases left unmatched: 4. CDR3 sequence (DNA): TGTGCCAGCAGTTACTCCTCAGGGGGTACTAACTATGGCTACACCTTC. Amino acids: CASSYSSGGTNYGYTF.

The chain joins TRBV6-5 to TRBJ1-1; 8 bases match TRBD1. The CDR3 length is 14 residues. V trimming: 2 bases; J trimming: 4 bases; junction bases outside the gene matches: 3. Germline-derived CDR1 and CDR2 are MNHEY and SVGAGI. CDR3 loop: CASSYRGTGTEAFF. CDR3 DNA sequence: TGTGCCAGCAGTTACAGAGGGACAGGCACTGAAGCTTTCTTT.

This clone was found once. CDR3: CASSLARTSGGHYEQYF. DNA for the CDR3: TGTGCCAGCAGCTTAGCCCGGACTAGCGGGGGACACTACGAGCAGTACTTC. The V call is TRBV11-2, the J call TRBJ2-7; 13 bases align to TRBD2. The CDR3 totals 17 residues. J gave up 3 bases and V 1 base, and 6 bases lay outside the gene matches. The germline V gene has CDR1 SGHAT and CDR2 FQNNGV.

The V gene is TRBV12-5, the J gene TRBJ1-1; TRBD1 is a possible D gene (5 bases). This CDR3 comprises 13 residues. Trimming removed 5 bases from V and 4 bases from J, with 11 bases in between. The germline V gene has CDR1 LGHNT and CDR2 FRNRAP. Here the CDR3 DNA reads TGTGCTAGTGGTGGGGGGGTTCTCACTGAAGCTTTCTTT. It is translated as CASGGGVLTEAFF.

V usage is TRBV19 and J usage is TRBJ2-2; TRBD1 agrees at 7 bases. The junction had 6 bases not matched to a gene; V was cut back by 6 bases and J by 5 bases. The germline V gene encodes CDR1 LNHDA and CDR2 SQIVND (reference sequence). CDR3 size: 14 residues. The CDR3 nucleotides are TGTGCCAGTAGGTTTGACAGGGCAACCGGGGAGCTGTTTTTT. It encodes CASRFDRATGELFF.